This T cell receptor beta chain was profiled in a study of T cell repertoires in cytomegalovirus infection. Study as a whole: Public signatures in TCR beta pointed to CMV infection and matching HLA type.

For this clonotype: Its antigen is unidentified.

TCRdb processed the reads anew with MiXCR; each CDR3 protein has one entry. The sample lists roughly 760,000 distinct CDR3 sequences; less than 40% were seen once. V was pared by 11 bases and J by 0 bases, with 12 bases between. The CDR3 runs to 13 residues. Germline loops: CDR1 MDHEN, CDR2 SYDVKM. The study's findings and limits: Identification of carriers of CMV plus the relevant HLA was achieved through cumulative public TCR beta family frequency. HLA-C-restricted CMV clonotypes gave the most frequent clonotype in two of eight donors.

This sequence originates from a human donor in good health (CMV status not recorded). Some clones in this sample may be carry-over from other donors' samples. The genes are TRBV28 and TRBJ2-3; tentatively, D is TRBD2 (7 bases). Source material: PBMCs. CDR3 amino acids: CAAGAVSTDTQYF. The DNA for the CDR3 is TGTGCCGCGGGGGCGGTCAGCACAGATACGCAGTATTTT.